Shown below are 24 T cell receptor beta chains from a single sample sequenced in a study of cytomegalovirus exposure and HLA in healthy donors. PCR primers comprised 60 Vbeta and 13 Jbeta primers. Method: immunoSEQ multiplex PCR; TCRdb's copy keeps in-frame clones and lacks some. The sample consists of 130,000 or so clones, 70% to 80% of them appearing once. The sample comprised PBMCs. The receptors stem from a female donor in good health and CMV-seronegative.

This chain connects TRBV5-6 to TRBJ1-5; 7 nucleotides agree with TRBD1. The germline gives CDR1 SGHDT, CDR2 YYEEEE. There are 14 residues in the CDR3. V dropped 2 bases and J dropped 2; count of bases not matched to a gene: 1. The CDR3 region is CASSFTGGNQPQHF. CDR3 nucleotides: TGTGCCAGCAGCTTTACAGGGGGCAATCAGCCCCAGCATTTT.

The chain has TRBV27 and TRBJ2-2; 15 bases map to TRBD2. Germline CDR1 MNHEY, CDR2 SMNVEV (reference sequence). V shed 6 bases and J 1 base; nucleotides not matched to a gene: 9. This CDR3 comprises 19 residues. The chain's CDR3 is CASRSLGLAGGRNTGELFF. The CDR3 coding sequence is TGTGCCAGCAGGTCCTTGGGACTAGCGGGGGGACGGAACACCGGGGAGCTGTTTTTT.

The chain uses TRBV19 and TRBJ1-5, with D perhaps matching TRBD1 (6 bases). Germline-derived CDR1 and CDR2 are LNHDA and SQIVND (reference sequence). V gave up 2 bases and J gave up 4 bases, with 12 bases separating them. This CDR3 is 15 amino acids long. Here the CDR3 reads CASSIRGQRNQPQHF. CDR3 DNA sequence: TGTGCCAGTAGTATACGAGGACAGAGGAATCAGCCCCAGCATTTT.

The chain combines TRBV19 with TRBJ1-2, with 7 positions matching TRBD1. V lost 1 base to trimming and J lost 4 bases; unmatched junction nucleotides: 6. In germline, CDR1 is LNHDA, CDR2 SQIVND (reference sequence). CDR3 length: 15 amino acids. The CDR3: CASSIGGGGFYGYTF. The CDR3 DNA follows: TGTGCCAGTAGTATAGGAGGGGGCGGATTCTATGGCTACACCTTC.

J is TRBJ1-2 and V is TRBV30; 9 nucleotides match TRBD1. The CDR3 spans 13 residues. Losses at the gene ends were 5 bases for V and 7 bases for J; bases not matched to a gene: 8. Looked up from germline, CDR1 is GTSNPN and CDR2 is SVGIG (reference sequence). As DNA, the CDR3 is TGTGCCTGGGGGATGGACAGGGGACTTGGCTACACCTTC. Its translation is CAWGMDRGLGYTF.

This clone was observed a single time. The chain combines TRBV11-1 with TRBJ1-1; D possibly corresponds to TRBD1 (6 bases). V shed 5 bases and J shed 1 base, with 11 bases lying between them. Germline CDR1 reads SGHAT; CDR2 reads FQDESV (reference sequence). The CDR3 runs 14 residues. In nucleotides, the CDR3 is TGTGCCAGCAGCCCATGGGACACGAACACTGAAGCTTTCTTT. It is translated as CASSPWDTNTEAFF.

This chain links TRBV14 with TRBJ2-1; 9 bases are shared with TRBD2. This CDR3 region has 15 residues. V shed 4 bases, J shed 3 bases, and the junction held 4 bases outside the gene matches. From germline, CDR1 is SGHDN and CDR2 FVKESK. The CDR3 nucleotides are TGTGCCAGCAGCCCCGGACTAGCGTACTACAATGAGCAGTTCTTC. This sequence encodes CASSPGLAYYNEQFF.

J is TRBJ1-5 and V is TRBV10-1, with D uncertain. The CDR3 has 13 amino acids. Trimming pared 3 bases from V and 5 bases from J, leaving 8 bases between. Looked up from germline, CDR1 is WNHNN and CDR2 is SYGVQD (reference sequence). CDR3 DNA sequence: TGCGCCAGCAGTGAAGCGCTTCATCAGCCCCAGCATTTT. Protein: CASSEALHQPQHF.

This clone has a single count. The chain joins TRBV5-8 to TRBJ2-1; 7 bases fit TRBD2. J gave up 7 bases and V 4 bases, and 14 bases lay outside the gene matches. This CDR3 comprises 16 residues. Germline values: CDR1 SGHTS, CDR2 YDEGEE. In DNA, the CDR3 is TGTGCCAGCAGCCCAGAGCGGGATATCTCGACAAATGAGCAGTTCTTC. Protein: CASSPERDISTNEQFF.

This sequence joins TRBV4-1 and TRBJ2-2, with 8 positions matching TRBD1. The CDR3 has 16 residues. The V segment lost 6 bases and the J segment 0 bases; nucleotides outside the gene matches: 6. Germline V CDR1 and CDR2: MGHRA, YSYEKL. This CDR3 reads CASSPGQGPNTGELFF. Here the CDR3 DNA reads TGCGCCAGCAGTCCTGGACAGGGTCCGAACACCGGGGAGCTGTTTTTT.

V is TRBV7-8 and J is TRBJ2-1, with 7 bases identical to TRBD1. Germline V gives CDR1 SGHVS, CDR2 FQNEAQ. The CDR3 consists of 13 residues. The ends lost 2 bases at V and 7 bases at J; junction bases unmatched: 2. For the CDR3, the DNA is TGTGCCAGCAGCTTAAGGGGGCGGAATGAGCAGTTCTTC. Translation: CASSLRGRNEQFF.

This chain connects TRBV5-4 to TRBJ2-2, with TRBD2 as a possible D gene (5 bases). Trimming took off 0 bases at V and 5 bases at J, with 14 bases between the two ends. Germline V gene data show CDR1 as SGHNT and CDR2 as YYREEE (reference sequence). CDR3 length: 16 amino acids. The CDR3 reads CASSLDWGVGTGELFF. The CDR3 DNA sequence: TGTGCCAGCAGCTTGGATTGGGGAGTGGGGACCGGGGAGCTGTTTTTT.

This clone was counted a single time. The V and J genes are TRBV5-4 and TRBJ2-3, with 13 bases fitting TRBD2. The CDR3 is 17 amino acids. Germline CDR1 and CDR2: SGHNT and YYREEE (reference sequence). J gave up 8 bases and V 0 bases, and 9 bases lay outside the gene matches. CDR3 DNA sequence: TGTGCCAGCAGCTTGGGACCGGGACTAGCGGGGAGGGGTACGCAGTATTTT. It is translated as CASSLGPGLAGRGTQYF.

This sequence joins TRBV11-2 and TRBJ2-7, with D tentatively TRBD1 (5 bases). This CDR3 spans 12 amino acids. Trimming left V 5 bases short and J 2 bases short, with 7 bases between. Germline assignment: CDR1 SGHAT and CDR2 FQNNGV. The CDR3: CASSQGPYEQYF. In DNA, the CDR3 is TGTGCCAGCAGCCAGGGTCCCTACGAGCAGTACTTC. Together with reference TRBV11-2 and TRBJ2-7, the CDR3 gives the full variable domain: EAGVAQSPRYKIIEKRQSVAFWCNPISGHATLYWYQQILGQGPKLLIQFQNNGVVDDSQLPKDRFSAERLKGVDSTLKIQPAKLEDSAVYLCASSQGPYEQYFGPGTRLTVT.

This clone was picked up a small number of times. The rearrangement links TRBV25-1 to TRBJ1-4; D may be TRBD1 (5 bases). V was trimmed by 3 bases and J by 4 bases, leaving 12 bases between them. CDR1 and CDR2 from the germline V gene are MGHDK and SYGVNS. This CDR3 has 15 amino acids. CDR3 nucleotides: TGTGCCAGCAGTGATTCAACAGGAAGTAATGAAAAACTGTTTTTT. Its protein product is CASSDSTGSNEKLFF.

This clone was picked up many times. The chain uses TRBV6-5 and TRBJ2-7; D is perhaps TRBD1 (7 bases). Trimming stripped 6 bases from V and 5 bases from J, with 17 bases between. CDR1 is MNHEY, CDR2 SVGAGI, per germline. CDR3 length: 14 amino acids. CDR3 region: CASRRGTANHEQYF. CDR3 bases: TGTGCCAGCAGGCGCGGGACAGCGAACCACGAGCAGTACTTC.

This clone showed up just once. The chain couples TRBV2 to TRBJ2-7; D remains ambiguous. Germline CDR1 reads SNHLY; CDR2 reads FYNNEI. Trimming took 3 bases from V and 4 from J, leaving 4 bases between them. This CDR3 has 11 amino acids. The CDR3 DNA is TGTGCCAGCAGTGACAATTACGAGCAGTACTTC. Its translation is CASSDNYEQYF.

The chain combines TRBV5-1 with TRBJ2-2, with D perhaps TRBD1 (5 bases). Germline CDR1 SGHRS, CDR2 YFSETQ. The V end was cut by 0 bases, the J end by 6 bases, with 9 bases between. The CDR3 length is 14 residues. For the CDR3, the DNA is TGCGCCAGCAGCTTGGCCCAGGGTCCCGGGGAGCTGTTTTTT. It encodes CASSLAQGPGELFF.

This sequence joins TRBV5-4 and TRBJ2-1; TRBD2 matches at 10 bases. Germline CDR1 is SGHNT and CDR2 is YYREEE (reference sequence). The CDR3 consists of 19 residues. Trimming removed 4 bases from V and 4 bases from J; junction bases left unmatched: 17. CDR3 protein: CASSGGTGTSSGGYNEQFF. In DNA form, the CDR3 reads TGTGCCAGCAGCGGCGGGACAGGCACAAGTAGCGGGGGGTACAATGAGCAGTTCTTC.

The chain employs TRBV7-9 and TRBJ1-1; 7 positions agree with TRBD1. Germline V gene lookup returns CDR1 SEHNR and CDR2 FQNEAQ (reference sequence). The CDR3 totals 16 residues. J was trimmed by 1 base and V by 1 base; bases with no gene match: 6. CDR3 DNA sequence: TGTGCCAGCAGCTTAGAAGGGCAGGGGGGGAACACTGAAGCTTTCTTT. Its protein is CASSLEGQGGNTEAFF.

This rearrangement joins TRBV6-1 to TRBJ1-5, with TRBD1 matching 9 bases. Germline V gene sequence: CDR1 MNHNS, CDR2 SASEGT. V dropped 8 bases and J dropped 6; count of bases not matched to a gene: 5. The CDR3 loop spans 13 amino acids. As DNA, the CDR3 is TGTGCCAGCTCGACAGGGGGTACTCAGCCCCAGCATTTT. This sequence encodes CASSTGGTQPQHF.

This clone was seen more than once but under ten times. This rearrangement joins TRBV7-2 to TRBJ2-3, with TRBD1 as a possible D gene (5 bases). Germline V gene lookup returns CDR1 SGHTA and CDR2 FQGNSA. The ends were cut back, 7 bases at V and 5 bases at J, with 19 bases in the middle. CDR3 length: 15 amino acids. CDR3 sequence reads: CASTKDGRVRDTQYF. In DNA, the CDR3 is TGTGCCAGCACCAAGGATGGCAGGGTCAGAGATACGCAGTATTTT.

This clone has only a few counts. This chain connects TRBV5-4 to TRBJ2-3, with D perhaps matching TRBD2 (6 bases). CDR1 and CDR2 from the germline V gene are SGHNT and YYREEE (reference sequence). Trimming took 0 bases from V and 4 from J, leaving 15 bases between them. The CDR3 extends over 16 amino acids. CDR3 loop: CASSLGMGRGADTQYF. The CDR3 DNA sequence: TGTGCCAGCAGCTTGGGTATGGGGCGGGGCGCAGATACGCAGTATTTT.

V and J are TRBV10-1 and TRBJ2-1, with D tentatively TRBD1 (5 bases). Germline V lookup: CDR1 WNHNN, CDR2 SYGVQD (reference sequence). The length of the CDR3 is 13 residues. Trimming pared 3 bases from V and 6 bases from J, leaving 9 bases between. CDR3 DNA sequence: TGCGCCAGCAGTGAAAGGGGTCGCAATGAGCAGTTCTTC. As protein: CASSERGRNEQFF.